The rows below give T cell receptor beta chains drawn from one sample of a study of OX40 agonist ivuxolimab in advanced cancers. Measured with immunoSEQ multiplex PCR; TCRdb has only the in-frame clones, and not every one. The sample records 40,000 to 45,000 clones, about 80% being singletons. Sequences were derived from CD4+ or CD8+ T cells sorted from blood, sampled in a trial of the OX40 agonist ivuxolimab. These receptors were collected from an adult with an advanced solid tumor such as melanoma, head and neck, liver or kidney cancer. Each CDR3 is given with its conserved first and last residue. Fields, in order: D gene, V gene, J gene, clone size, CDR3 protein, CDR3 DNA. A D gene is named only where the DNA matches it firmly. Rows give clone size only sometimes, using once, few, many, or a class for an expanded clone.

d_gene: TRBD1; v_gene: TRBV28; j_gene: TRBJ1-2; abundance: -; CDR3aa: CASSSIQGSDNYGYTF; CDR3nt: TGTGCCAGCAGTTCTATACAGGGGTCCGATAACTATGGCTACACCTTC
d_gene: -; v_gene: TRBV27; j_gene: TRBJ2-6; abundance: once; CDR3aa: CASRPASGANVLTF; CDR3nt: TGTGCCAGCAGACCTGCTTCTGGGGCCAACGTCCTGACTTTC
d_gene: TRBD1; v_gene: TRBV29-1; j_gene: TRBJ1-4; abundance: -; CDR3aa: CSGTGANEKLFF; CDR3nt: TGCAGCGGGACAGGGGCTAATGAAAAACTGTTTTTT
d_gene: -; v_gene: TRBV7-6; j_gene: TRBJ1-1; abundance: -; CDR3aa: CASSLGGTANTEAFF; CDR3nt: TGTGCCAGCAGCTTAGGAGGGACGGCGAACACTGAAGCTTTCTTT
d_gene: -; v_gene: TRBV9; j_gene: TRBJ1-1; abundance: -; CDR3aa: CASSVDGGRGTEAFF; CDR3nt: TGTGCCAGCAGCGTAGATGGGGGCAGAGGCACTGAAGCTTTCTTT
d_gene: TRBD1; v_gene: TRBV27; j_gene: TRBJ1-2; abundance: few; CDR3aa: CASSTRQGEGYTF; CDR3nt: TGTGCCAGCAGTACCCGACAGGGAGAGGGCTACACCTTC
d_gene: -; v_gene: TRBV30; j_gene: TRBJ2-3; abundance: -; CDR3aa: CAWRGVFSTDTQYF; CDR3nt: TGTGCCTGGAGAGGGGTCTTTTCCACAGATACGCAGTATTTT
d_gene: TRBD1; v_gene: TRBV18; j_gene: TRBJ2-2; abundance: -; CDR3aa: CASSQGAQNTGELFF; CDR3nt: TGTGCCAGCTCCCAGGGGGCGCAGAACACCGGGGAGCTGTTTTTT
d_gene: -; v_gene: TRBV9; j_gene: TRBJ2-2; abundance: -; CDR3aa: CASTPLGQANTGELFF; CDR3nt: TGTGCCAGCACCCCCCTGGGACAAGCGAACACCGGGGAGCTGTTTTTT
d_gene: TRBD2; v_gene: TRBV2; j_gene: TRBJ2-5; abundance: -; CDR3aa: CASSEGVAGVRKGETQYF; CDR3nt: TGTGCCAGCAGTGAAGGAGTAGCGGGAGTGAGGAAAGGAGAGACCCAGTACTTC
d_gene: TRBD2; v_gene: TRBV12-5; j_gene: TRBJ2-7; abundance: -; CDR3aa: CASGRLAGGHEQYF; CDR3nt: TGTGCTAGTGGTCGACTAGCGGGAGGTCACGAGCAGTACTTC
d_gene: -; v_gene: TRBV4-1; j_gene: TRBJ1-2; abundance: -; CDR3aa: CASSVVGSRGYTF; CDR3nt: TGCGCCAGCAGTGTCGTGGGGTCGCGGGGCTACACCTTC
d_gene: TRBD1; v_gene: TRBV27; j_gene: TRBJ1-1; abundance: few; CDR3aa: CASSWTGTTEAFF; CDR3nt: TGTGCCAGCAGCTGGACAGGGACCACTGAAGCTTTCTTT
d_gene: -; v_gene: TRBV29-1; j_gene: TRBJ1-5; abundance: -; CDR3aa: CSVEAVEGQPQHF; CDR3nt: TGCAGCGTTGAGGCAGTGGAGGGGCAGCCCCAGCATTTT
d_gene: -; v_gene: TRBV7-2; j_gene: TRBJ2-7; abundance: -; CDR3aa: CASSLEGQEGYSYEQYF; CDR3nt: TGTGCCAGCAGCTTAGAGGGGCAGGAGGGATACTCCTACGAGCAGTACTTC
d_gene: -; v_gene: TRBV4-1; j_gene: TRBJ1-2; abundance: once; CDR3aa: CASSQGEGSGYTF; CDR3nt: TGCGCCAGCAGCCAAGGTGAGGGTAGTGGCTACACCTTC
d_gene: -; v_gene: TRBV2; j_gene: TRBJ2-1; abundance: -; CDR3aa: CASSLERPSYNEQFF; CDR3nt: TGTGCCAGCAGCTTGGAGCGGCCCTCCTACAATGAGCAGTTCTTC
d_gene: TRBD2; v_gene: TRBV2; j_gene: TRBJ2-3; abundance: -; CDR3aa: CASSSTGLAGADTQYF; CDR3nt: TGTGCCAGCAGTTCTACAGGACTAGCGGGAGCAGATACGCAGTATTTT
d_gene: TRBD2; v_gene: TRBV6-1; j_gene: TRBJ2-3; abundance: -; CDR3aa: CASSEVLAGATDTQYF; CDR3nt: TGTGCCAGCAGTGAAGTACTAGCGGGGGCCACAGATACGCAGTATTTT
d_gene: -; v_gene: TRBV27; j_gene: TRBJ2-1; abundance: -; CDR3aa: CASNTGGRPPNEQFF; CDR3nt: TGTGCCAGCAATACTGGTGGGAGGCCTCCCAATGAGCAGTTCTTC
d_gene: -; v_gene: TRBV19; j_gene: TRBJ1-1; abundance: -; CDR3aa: CASSSVGNTEAFF; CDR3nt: TGTGCCAGTAGTTCTGTGGGGAACACTGAAGCTTTCTTT
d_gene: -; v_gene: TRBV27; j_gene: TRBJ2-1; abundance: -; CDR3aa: CASSGGSSYNEQFF; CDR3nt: TGTGCCAGCAGTGGTGGGAGCTCCTACAATGAGCAGTTCTTC
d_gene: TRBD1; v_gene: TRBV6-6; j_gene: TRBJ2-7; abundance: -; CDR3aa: CASSSPGGPQYF; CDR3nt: TGTGCCAGCAGTTCCCCAGGGGGTCCGCAGTACTTC
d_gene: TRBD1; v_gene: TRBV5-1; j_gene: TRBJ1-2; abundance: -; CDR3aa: CASSSGQSFNYGYTF; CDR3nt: TGCGCCAGCAGCTCGGGACAGTCCTTTAACTATGGCTACACCTTC
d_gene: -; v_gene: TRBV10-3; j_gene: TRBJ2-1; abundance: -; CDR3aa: CAISESVGYNEQFF; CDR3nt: TGTGCCATCAGTGAGAGCGTAGGCTACAATGAGCAGTTCTTC
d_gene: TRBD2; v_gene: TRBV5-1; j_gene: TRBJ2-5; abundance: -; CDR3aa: CASSSTGTTYQETQYF; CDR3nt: TGCGCCAGCAGCTCCACCGGGACTACCTACCAAGAGACCCAGTACTTC
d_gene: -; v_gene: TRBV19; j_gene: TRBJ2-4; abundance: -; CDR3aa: CASSIGAPNIQYF; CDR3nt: TGTGCCAGTAGTATTGGGGCGCCAAACATTCAGTACTTC
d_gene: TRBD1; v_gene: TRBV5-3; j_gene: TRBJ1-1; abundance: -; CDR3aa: CARSLWTGGRNTEAFF; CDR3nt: TGTGCCAGAAGCTTGTGGACAGGAGGACGGAACACTGAAGCTTTCTTT
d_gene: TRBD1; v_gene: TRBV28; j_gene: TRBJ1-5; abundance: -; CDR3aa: CAGGTGGVGQPQHF; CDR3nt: TGTGCCGGGGGGACAGGGGGCGTCGGTCAGCCCCAGCATTTT
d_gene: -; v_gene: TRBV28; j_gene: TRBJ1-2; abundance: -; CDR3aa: CASSLERIPPSPSYGYTF; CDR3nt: TGTGCCAGCAGTTTGGAGAGGATTCCTCCCTCGCCTTCCTATGGCTACACCTTC
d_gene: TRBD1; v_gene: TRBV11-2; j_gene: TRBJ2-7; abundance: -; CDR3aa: CASSLDLGQGYF; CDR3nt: TGTGCCAGCAGCTTAGATCTAGGACAGGGATACTTC
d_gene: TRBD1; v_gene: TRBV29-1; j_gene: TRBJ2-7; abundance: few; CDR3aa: CSVTDRSTYEQYF; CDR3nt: TGCAGCGTTACGGACAGGAGTACATACGAGCAGTACTTC
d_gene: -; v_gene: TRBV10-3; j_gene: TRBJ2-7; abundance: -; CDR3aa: CAISRDGAYEQYF; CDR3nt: TGTGCCATCAGCCGCGACGGAGCCTACGAGCAGTACTTC
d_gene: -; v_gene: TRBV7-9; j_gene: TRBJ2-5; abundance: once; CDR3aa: CASSLWGEQETQYF; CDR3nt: TGTGCCAGCAGCTTATGGGGGGAACAAGAGACCCAGTACTTC
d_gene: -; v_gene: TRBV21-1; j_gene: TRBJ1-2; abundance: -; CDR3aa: CATAGQEVYGYTF; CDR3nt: TGTGCCACAGCCGGACAGGAGGTCTATGGCTACACCTTC
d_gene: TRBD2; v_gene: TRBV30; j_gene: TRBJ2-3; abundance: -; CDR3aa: CAWNEGGPSADTQYF; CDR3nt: TGTGCCTGGAATGAGGGAGGGCCGTCCGCAGATACGCAGTATTTT
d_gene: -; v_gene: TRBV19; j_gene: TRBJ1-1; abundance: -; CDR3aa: CASRGRVGNTEAFF; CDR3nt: TGTGCCAGTCGAGGGAGAGTCGGGAACACTGAAGCTTTCTTT
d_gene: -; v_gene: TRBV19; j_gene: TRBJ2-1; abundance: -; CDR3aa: CASRSGYPDEQFF; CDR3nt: TGTGCCAGTAGGTCAGGATACCCCGATGAGCAGTTCTTC
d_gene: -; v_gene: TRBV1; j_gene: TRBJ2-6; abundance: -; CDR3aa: CTSLRGQVGSGANVLTF; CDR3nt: -
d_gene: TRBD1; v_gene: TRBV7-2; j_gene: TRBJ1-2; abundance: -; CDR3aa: CASSTGQVYGYTF; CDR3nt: TGTGCCAGCAGCACGGGACAGGTCTATGGCTACACCTTC
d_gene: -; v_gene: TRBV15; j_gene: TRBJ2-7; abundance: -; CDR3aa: CATSRDKERHNEQYF; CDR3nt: TGTGCCACCAGCAGAGATAAGGAGCGCCACAACGAGCAGTACTTC
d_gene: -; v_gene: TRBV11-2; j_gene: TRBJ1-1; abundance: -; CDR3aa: CASSLTDMNTEAFF; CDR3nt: TGTGCCAGCAGCTTAACAGATATGAACACTGAAGCTTTCTTT
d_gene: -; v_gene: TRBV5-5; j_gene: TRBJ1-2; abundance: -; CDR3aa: CASSRGGGYGYTF; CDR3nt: TGTGCCAGCTCCCGGGGGGGAGGGTATGGCTACACCTTC
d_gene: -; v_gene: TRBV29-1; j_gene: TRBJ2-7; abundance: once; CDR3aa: CSVEGDLSYEQYF; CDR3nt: TGCAGCGTTGAAGGGGACTTAAGCTACGAGCAGTACTTC
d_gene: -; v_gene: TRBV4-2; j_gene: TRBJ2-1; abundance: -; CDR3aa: CASSPSPRDEQFF; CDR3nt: TGTGCCAGCAGCCCCTCTCCCCGGGATGAGCAGTTCTTC
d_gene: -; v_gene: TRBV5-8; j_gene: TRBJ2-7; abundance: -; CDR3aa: CASSDPGHNYEQYF; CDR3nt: TGTGCCAGCAGCGACCCGGGACATAACTACGAGCAGTACTTC
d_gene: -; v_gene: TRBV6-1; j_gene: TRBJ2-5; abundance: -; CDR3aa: CASSENWGVQETQYF; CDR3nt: TGTGCCAGCAGTGAAAATTGGGGTGTACAAGAGACCCAGTACTTC
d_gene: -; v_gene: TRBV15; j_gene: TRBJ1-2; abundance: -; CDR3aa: CATSRDPGPFGTF; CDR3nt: TGTGCCACCAGCAGAGACCCCGGACCTTTTGGGACCTTC
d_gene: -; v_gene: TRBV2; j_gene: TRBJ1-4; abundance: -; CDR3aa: CASSGSGATNEKLFF; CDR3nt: TGTGCCAGCAGTGGCTCGGGTGCAACTAATGAAAAACTGTTTTTT
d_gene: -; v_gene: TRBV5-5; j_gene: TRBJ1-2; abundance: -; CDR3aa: CASSSSQDYGYTF; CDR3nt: TGTGCCAGCAGCTCCTCCCAGGACTATGGCTACACCTTC
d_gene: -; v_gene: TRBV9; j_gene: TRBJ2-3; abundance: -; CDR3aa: CASSVEVSTDTQYF; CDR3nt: TGTGCCAGCAGCGTAGAAGTTAGCACAGATACGCAGTATTTT
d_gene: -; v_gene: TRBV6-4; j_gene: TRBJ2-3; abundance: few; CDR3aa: CASSALATDTQYF; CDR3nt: TGTGCCAGCAGTGCACTAGCCACAGATACGCAGTATTTT
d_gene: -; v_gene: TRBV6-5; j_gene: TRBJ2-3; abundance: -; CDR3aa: CASSYAASTDTQYF; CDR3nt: TGTGCCAGCAGTTACGCGGCTAGCACAGATACGCAGTATTTT
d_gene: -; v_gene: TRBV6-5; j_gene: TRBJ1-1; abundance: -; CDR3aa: CASSYSLTEAFF; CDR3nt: TGTGCCAGCAGTTACTCGCTAACCGAAGCTTTCTTT
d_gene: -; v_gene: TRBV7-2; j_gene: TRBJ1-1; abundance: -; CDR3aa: CASSSRAGLYTEAFF; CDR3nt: TGTGCCAGCAGCTCCCGAGCAGGGTTGTACACTGAAGCTTTCTTT
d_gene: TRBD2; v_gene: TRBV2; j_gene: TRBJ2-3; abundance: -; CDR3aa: CASSDASGRLNTQYF; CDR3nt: TGTGCCAGCAGTGATGCTAGCGGGAGACTTAATACGCAGTATTTT
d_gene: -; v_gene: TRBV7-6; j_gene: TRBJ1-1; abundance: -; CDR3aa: CASSLTPSQGMNTEAFF; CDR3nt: TGTGCCAGCAGCTTAACCCCCTCGCAGGGGATGAACACTGAAGCTTTCTTT
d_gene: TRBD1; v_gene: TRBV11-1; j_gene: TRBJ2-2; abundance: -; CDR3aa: CASRGQGNTGELFF; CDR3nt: TGTGCCAGCAGGGGACAGGGCAACACCGGGGAGCTGTTTTTT
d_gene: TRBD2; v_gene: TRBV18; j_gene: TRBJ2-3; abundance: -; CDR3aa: CASSPPGRGSLSTDTQYF; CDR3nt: TGTGCCAGCTCACCACCCGGGAGGGGGTCCCTCAGCACAGATACGCAGTATTTT
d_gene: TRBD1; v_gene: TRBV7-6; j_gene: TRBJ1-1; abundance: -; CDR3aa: CASSKGQGLQNTEAFF; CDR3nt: TGTGCCAGCAGCAAGGGACAGGGGCTCCAGAACACTGAAGCTTTCTTT